These 26 T cell receptor beta chains share one sample of origin, sequenced in a study of blood T cell repertoires in COVID-19. TCRdb's table, derived via immunoSEQ multiplex PCR, lists solely in-frame clones and lacks some. The sample yields approximately 220,000 clones, 85% to 90% seen once. Sequencing was done on a sample of PBMCs or T cells enriched from blood (not recorded which). These TCRs come from a woman between 18 and 29 years old in a cohort exposed to, infected with or recovered from COVID-19 (not recorded which).

The chain combines TRBV11-2 with TRBJ2-1, with D possibly being TRBD2 (7 bases). Germline lookup yields CDR1 SGHAT and CDR2 FQNNGV. The ends were cut back, 5 bases at V and 4 bases at J, with 15 bases in the middle. This CDR3 contains 15 residues. The DNA of the CDR3 is TGTGCCAGCAGCCGGGGGCGGGAGTGGTACAATGAGCAGTTCTTC. It translates to CASSRGREWYNEQFF.

This rearrangement joins TRBV15 to TRBJ2-7, with 7 bases lining up with TRBD2. V lost 0 bases and J lost 2; bases outside the gene matches: 4. Per the germline V gene, CDR1 is LNHNV and CDR2 is YYDKDF (reference sequence). The CDR3 sequence is 15 residues long. The CDR3 sequence is CATSREGRGAYEQYF. CDR3 bases: TGTGCCACCAGCAGAGAGGGGAGGGGAGCCTACGAGCAGTACTTC. Based on the CDR3 plus reference TRBV15 and TRBJ2-7, the full variable domain is DAMVIQNPRYQVTQFGKPVTLSCSQTLNHNVMYWYQQKSSQAPKLLFHYYDKDFNNEADTPDNFQSRRPNTSFCFLDIRSPGLGDTAMYLCATSREGRGAYEQYFGPGTRLTVT.

The chain is built from TRBV3-1 (or the pseudogene TRBV3-2) and TRBJ2-1; D ambiguous. Trimming shortened V by 4 bases and J by 8 bases, and 6 bases separated the two germline ends. Germline CDR1 LGHDT, CDR2 YNNKEL (reference sequence). The CDR3 extends over 11 amino acids. The CDR3, as DNA: TGTGCCAGCAGCCTCGTCGATGAGCAGTTCTTC. This codes for CASSLVDEQFF.

The J gene is TRBJ1-5, the V gene TRBV5-1; TRBD1 is a possible D gene (5 bases). There are 15 residues in the CDR3. V lost 3 bases to trimming and J lost 4 bases, with 14 bases between them. The germline V gene encodes CDR1 SGHRS and CDR2 YFSETQ. The CDR3 DNA reads as TGCGCCAGCAGCTACGGTGGGGCGGGGAATCAGCCCCAGCATTTT. Amino acids: CASSYGGAGNQPQHF. Together with reference TRBV5-1 and TRBJ1-5, the CDR3 gives the full variable domain: KAGVTQTPRYLIKTRGQQVTLSCSPISGHRSVSWYQQTPGQGLQFLFEYFSETQRNKGNFPGRFSGRQFSNSRSEMNVSTLELGDSALYLCASSYGGAGNQPQHFGDGTRLSIL.

The chain recombines TRBV6-5 with TRBJ1-5; D gene uncertain. CDR1 and CDR2 from the germline V gene are MNHEY and SVGAGI. The CDR3 has 16 residues. V was shortened by 3 bases and J by 0 bases, with 12 bases between the two germline ends. CDR3 residues: CASSYSSGSSNQPQHF. CDR3 sequence (DNA): TGTGCCAGCAGTTATTCCTCAGGTTCTAGCAATCAGCCCCAGCATTTT.

The chain uses TRBV19 and TRBJ1-5; 7 bases align to TRBD1. Germline-derived CDR1 and CDR2 are LNHDA and SQIVND (reference sequence). The CDR3 is 13 amino acids. V was pared by 4 bases and J by 5 bases, with 2 bases of the junction left unmatched. CDR3 DNA: TGTGCCAGTAGTAAGGGGGCCCATCAGCCCCAGCATTTT. Translated, it gives CASSKGAHQPQHF. Full variable domain (rest looked up from reference TRBV19 and TRBJ1-5): DGGITQSPKYLFRKEGQNVTLSCEQNLNHDAMYWYRQDPGQGLRLIYYSQIVNDFQKGDIAEGYSVSREKKESFPLTVTSAQKNPTAFYLCASSKGAHQPQHFGDGTRLSIL.

The V and J genes are TRBV13 and TRBJ1-1; 9 nucleotides align to TRBD1. The CDR3 covers 15 residues. V gave up 5 bases and J gave up 5 bases; unmatched junction bases: 9. Germline V gene lookup returns CDR1 PRHDT and CDR2 FYEKMQ (reference sequence). The chain's CDR3 is CASSPRTGVRTEAFF. DNA of the CDR3: TGTGCCAGCAGCCCCCGGACAGGGGTAAGGACTGAAGCTTTCTTT.

This rearrangement joins TRBV18 to TRBJ1-3; possible D gene TRBD1, 5 bases. V was cut by 6 bases and J by 0 bases, with 9 bases left in between. Germline V lookup: CDR1 KGHSH, CDR2 LQKENI. The CDR3 is 14 amino acids. CDR3 sequence reads: CASSPGGSGNTIYF. As DNA, the CDR3 is TGTGCCAGCTCCCCCGGGGGCTCTGGAAACACCATATATTTT.

This clone was seen a few times. The V call is TRBV7-9, the J call TRBJ2-3; 9 bases align to TRBD2. Germline loops: CDR1 SEHNR, CDR2 FQNEAQ (reference sequence). This CDR3 is built from 15 residues. Trimming removed 11 bases from V and 1 base from J; junction bases left unmatched: 10. The DNA for the CDR3 is TGTGCCGCGGGCAGCGGGGGGCGGGGCACAGATACGCAGTATTTT. Protein sequence: CAAGSGGRGTDTQYF.

DNA for the CDR3: TGTGCCAGCAGCTTAGAGTATCGGTCTAGCGGGAGGTTGGATGAGCAGTTCTTC. It codes for CASSLEYRSSGRLDEQFF. The rearrangement links TRBV13 to TRBJ2-1; 11 positions match TRBD2. Trimming took 1 base from V and 8 from J; bases not matched to a gene: 13. This CDR3 is built from 18 residues. Germline-derived CDR1 and CDR2 are PRHDT and FYEKMQ (reference sequence).

This rearrangement joins TRBV9 to TRBJ2-6; D may be TRBD2 (6 bases). This CDR3 spans 18 amino acids. Trimming took off 3 bases at V and 2 bases at J, with 18 bases between the two ends. Germline loops: CDR1 SGDLS, CDR2 YYNGEE. CDR3 loop: CASSARWRVGAGANVLTF. CDR3 DNA sequence: TGTGCCAGCAGCGCCCGGTGGAGGGTGGGCGCTGGGGCCAACGTCCTGACTTTC.

The chain carries TRBV19 and TRBJ1-2; maybe TRBD1 (5 bases). The CDR3 is 15 residues long. Trimming removed 2 bases at V and 0 bases at J, with 10 bases between. Germline assignment: CDR1 LNHDA and CDR2 SQIVND (reference sequence). CDR3 bases: TGTGCCAGTAGTATAATGGGGCAAGCTAACTATGGCTACACCTTC. Its translation: CASSIMGQANYGYTF.

This chain links TRBV28 with TRBJ1-3; D uncertain. The V and J ends lost 11 bases and 0 bases respectively, with 14 bases between them. CDR3 length: 14 amino acids. From germline, CDR1 is MDHEN and CDR2 SYDVKM. Here the CDR3 reads CASLEGISGNTIYF. In DNA form, the CDR3 reads TGTGCCTCCCTAGAAGGAATCTCTGGAAACACCATATATTTT. The full variable domain, with the rest looked up from reference TRBV28 and TRBJ1-3, is DVKVTQSSRYLVKRTGEKVFLECVQDMDHENMFWYRQDPGLGLRLIYFSYDVKMKEKGDIPEGYSVSREKKERFSLILESASTNQTSMYLCASLEGISGNTIYFGEGSWLTVV.

The chain carries TRBV7-9 and TRBJ2-7, with TRBD2 as a possible D gene (5 bases). Germline V gene sequence: CDR1 SEHNR, CDR2 FQNEAQ (reference sequence). V dropped 5 bases and J dropped 2 bases, with 22 bases sitting between them. This CDR3 comprises 17 residues. CDR3 amino acids: CASSTPLVGIHAYEQYF. In nucleotides, the CDR3 is TGTGCCAGCAGCACCCCCCTTGTCGGGATCCACGCCTACGAGCAGTACTTC.

The CDR3 reads CAINLAGGPDTQYF. CDR3 coding DNA: TGTGCCATCAACTTAGCGGGAGGGCCAGATACGCAGTATTTT. This chain joins TRBV10-3 and TRBJ2-3; TRBD2 matches at 11 bases. CDR1 and CDR2 (germline): ENHRY, SYGVKD. J was trimmed by 4 bases and V by 7 bases; bases with no gene match: 4. The CDR3 has 14 amino acids.

The gene calls are TRBV19 and TRBJ2-1; D remains unclear. Between the trimmed V and J ends, which lost 5 bases and 10 bases, there was a span of 9 bases. Germline V gene sequence: CDR1 LNHDA, CDR2 SQIVND (reference sequence). This CDR3 comprises 11 residues. The CDR3 loop is CASSFRQEQFF. DNA of the CDR3: TGTGCCAGTAGTTTCCGACAAGAGCAGTTCTTC.

The chain combines TRBV2 with TRBJ2-5, with 14 bases that match TRBD2. The junction had 5 bases not matched to a gene; V was cut back by 6 bases and J by 2 bases. Germline lookup yields CDR1 SNHLY and CDR2 FYNNEI. The CDR3 spans 16 residues. The CDR3 DNA sequence: TGTGCCAGCAGGGGACTAGCGGGGGCCAGACAAGAGACCCAGTACTTC. Protein product: CASRGLAGARQETQYF.

The rearrangement links TRBV19 to TRBJ2-1, with D maybe TRBD1 (6 bases). V was trimmed by 1 base and J by 3 bases, leaving 10 bases between them. The CDR3 is 15 amino acids. Germline loops: CDR1 LNHDA, CDR2 SQIVND (reference sequence). Written as DNA, the CDR3 is TGTGCCAGTAGTATAGGACAGGTATACTACAATGAGCAGTTCTTC. Translated: CASSIGQVYYNEQFF.

This chain joins TRBV5-1 and TRBJ2-2, with D unresolved. The germline CDR1 and CDR2 sequences are SGHRS and YFSETQ. The CDR3 consists of 15 residues. V was trimmed by 4 bases and J by 0 bases, leaving 10 bases between them. The CDR3 reads CASSLDTPNTGELFF. The CDR3 DNA follows: TGCGCCAGCAGCCTCGACACCCCGAACACCGGGGAGCTGTTTTTT.

This chain uses TRBV18 with TRBJ2-7, with TRBD2 matching 9 bases. The CDR3 has 14 amino acids. V lost 0 bases and J lost 5; bases outside the gene matches: 2. From germline, CDR1 is KGHSH and CDR2 LQKENI. CDR3 bases: TGTGCCAGCTCACCACCGGCGGGAGGGAACGAGCAGTACTTC. Amino acids: CASSPPAGGNEQYF.

The rearrangement joins TRBV6-1 to TRBJ2-1; D is ambiguous. The CDR3 covers 12 residues. Germline CDR1 and CDR2: MNHNS and SASEGT. Trimming stripped 0 bases from V and 8 bases from J, with 5 bases between. The DNA of the CDR3 is TGTGCCAGCAGTGAAGCAATAGATGAGCAGTTCTTC. This encodes CASSEAIDEQFF.

The rearrangement joins TRBV5-4 to TRBJ2-3, with 7 bases lining up with TRBD2. V shed 0 bases and J 0 bases; nucleotides not matched to a gene: 1. This CDR3 contains 15 residues. CDR1 is SGHNT, CDR2 YYREEE, per germline (reference sequence). CDR3 sequence: CASSLDSGSTDTQYF. CDR3 DNA: TGTGCCAGCAGCTTGGATAGCGGGAGCACAGATACGCAGTATTTT.

V gene TRBV2 combines with J gene TRBJ1-2; D not resolved. Trimming removed 5 bases at V and 7 bases at J, with 8 bases between. Germline CDR1 and CDR2: SNHLY and FYNNEI. This CDR3 has 11 residues. The CDR3 nucleotides read TGTGCCAGCAGTCCCGCGGGTGGCTACACCTTC. Protein product: CASSPAGGYTF.

The chain recombines TRBV12-3 or TRBV12-4 with TRBJ2-2; 7 bases align to TRBD1. J lost 4 bases, V lost 10 bases, and 6 bases had no gene match. This CDR3 contains 13 residues. The CDR3 loop is CATKTGSTGELFF. CDR3 coding DNA: TGTGCCACCAAGACAGGGAGCACCGGGGAGCTGTTTTTT.

This clone was recorded only once. The chain combines TRBV2 with TRBJ1-5; D unresolved. The ends were cut back, 3 bases at V and 0 bases at J, with 9 bases in the middle. Germline V gene data show CDR1 as SNHLY and CDR2 as FYNNEI. This CDR3 is built from 15 residues. The CDR3 reads CASSDSTVSNQPQHF. The CDR3 region has the DNA TGTGCCAGCAGTGATTCAACAGTTAGCAATCAGCCCCAGCATTTT.

V and J are TRBV27 and TRBJ1-4; D call uncertain. Germline lookup yields CDR1 MNHEY and CDR2 SMNVEV (reference sequence). With 4 bases removed from V and 15 bases from J, the gap between germline ends came to 12 bases. This CDR3 has 11 amino acids. CDR3 nucleotide sequence: TGTGCCAGCAGTTCGCGCCGTTCCGTGTTTTTT. Translation gives CASSSRRSVFF.